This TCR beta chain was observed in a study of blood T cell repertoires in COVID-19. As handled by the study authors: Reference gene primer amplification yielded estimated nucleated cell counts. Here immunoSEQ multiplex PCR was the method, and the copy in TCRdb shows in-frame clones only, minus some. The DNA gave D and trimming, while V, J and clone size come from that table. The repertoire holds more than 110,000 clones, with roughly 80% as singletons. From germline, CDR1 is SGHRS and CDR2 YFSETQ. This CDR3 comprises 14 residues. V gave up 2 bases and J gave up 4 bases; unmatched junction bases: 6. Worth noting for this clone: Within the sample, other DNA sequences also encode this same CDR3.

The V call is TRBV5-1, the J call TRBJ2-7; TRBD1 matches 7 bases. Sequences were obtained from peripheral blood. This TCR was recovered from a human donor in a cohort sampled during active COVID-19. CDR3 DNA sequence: TGCGCCAGCAGCTTAGGGGGCAGACGGTACGAGCAGTACTTC. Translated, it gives CASSLGGRRYEQYF.